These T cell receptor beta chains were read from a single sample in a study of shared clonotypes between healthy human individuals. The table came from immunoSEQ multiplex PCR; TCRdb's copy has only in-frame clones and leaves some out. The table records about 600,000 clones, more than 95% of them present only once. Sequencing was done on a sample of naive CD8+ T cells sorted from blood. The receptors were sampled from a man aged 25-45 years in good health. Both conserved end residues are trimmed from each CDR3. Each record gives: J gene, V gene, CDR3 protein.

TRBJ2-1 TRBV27 ASSNLDGGNEQF
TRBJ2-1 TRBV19 ASSIPTDTHNEQF
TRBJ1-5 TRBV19 ASKSTVGLGNQPQH
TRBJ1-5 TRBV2 ASRDRGNQPQH
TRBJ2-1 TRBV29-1 SVEEASTKAGQF
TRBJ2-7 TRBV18 ASSPSGASYEQY
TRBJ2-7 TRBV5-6 ASSLWLTPTYEQY
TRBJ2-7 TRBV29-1 SVVSSYEQY
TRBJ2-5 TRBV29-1 SVLARETQY
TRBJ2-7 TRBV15 ATREGGVYEQY
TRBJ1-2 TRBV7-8 ASSLSGSTQSPPNYGYT
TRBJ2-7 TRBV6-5 ASSYDGVGRDEQY
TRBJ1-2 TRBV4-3 ASSQDTTAAWYGYT
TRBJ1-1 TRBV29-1 SVERRGEAF
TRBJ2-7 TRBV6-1 ASSGWDSSYEQY
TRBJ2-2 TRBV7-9 ASSYAGEGRGELF
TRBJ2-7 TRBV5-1 ASSAPRQGHYEQY
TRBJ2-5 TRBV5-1 ASSLEGVETQY
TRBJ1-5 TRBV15 ATSREGTGRQPQH
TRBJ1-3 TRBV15 ATSRSRETAGNTIY
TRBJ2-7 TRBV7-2 ASSFTGGMREQY
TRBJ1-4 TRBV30 AWSVQELSDEKLF
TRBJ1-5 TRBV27 ASSSAGYQPQH
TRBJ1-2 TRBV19 ASTTGLSYGYT
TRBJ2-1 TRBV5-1 ASSFYSGRRGNEQF
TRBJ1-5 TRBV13 ASSLGIQPQH
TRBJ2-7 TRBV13 ASSSTSGIFYEQY
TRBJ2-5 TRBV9 ASSVAGGGRETQY